These 14 T cell receptor beta chains share one sample of origin, sequenced in a study of OX40 agonist ivuxolimab in advanced cancers. Sequencing was performed with immunoSEQ multiplex PCR; in TCRdb, only in-frame clones are kept and a portion is missing. The sample shows some 100,000 clones, 92% of them seen only once. Sequenced material: CD4+ or CD8+ T cells sorted from blood, taken in a trial of the OX40 agonist ivuxolimab. Receptor source: an adult with an advanced solid tumor such as melanoma, head and neck, liver or kidney cancer.

This rearrangement joins TRBV2 to TRBJ1-2, with D unresolved. This CDR3 region has 11 residues. With 8 bases removed from V and 2 bases from J, the gap between germline ends came to 6 bases. Germline V gene lookup returns CDR1 SNHLY and CDR2 FYNNEI. This CDR3 reads CASPGNYGYTF. CDR3 bases: TGTGCCAGCCCCGGCAACTATGGCTACACCTTC.

V is TRBV5-4 and J is TRBJ1-6, with D possibly matching TRBD1 (6 bases). Trimming shortened V by 4 bases and J by 5 bases, and 16 bases separated the two germline ends. CDR1 is SGHNT, CDR2 YYREEE, per germline (reference sequence). The CDR3 covers 16 residues. The CDR3 region is CASSLVGQVNNSPLHF. CDR3 coding DNA: TGTGCCAGCAGCCTTGTGGGACAAGTTAATAATTCACCCCTCCACTTT.

V gene TRBV30 combines with J gene TRBJ1-2; TRBD1 is a possible D gene (5 bases). The CDR3 extends over 10 amino acids. Germline assignment: CDR1 GTSNPN and CDR2 SVGIG (reference sequence). Trimming took 4 bases from V and 8 from J, leaving 8 bases between them. The CDR3 nucleotides read TGTGCCTGGAACGGGGACGGCTACACCTTC. Its translation: CAWNGDGYTF. Looking up the rest from reference TRBV30 and TRBJ1-2 gives the full variable domain: SQTIHQWPATLVQPVGSPLSLECTVEGTSNPNLYWYRQAAGRGLQLLFYSVGIGQISSEVPQNLSASRPQDRQFILSSKKLLLSDSGFYLCAWNGDGYTFGSGTRLTVV.

The V call is TRBV27, the J call TRBJ2-3, with D unclear. CDR1 MNHEY and CDR2 SMNVEV come from the germline V gene (reference sequence). V was trimmed by 0 bases and J by 6 bases, leaving 19 bases between them. This CDR3 is built from 17 residues. The CDR3 region has the DNA TGTGCCAGCAGTTTATCGCTGCGCATCCCTACTGTGGATACGCAGTATTTT. Its protein is CASSLSLRIPTVDTQYF.

The chain uses TRBV2 and TRBJ1-2; no firm D call. CDR3 length: 11 amino acids. The ends were cut back, 9 bases at V and 8 bases at J, with 13 bases in the middle. Germline-derived CDR1 and CDR2 are SNHLY and FYNNEI. The CDR3 loop reads CASGPFGGYTF. The CDR3 region has the DNA TGTGCCAGTGGACCCTTTGGGGGCTACACCTTC.

This sequence joins TRBV4-1 and TRBJ1-5, with unresolved D. The CDR3 runs to 14 residues. Germline V gene data show CDR1 as MGHRA and CDR2 as YSYEKL. V lost 0 bases and J 5 bases, leaving 8 bases between the germline ends. CDR3 nucleotides: TGCGCCAGCAGCCAAGATTCGGGGTATCAGCCCCAGCATTTT. Translated: CASSQDSGYQPQHF.

This sequence joins TRBV5-1 and TRBJ2-2; a possible D gene is TRBD2 (5 bases). CDR3 size: 15 residues. Looked up from germline, CDR1 is SGHRS and CDR2 is YFSETQ. V lost 4 bases to trimming and J lost 2 bases, with 12 bases between them. CDR3 residues: CASSIGLGNTGELFF. The CDR3 DNA sequence: TGCGCCAGCAGCATAGGACTTGGTAACACCGGGGAGCTGTTTTTT.

The rearrangement uses TRBV2 and TRBJ1-1; tentative D call: TRBD1 (6 bases). Germline CDR1 is SNHLY and CDR2 is FYNNEI. This CDR3 region has 14 residues. Trimming took 6 bases from V and 4 from J, leaving 15 bases between them. The CDR3 sequence: CASRATGYGTEAFF. CDR3 nucleotides: TGTGCCAGCAGGGCCACAGGGTATGGCACTGAAGCTTTCTTT.

This rearrangement joins TRBV30 to TRBJ2-7, with a tentative D call TRBD1 (5 bases). Trimming shortened V by 4 bases and J by 3 bases, and 10 bases separated the two germline ends. Looked up from germline, CDR1 is GTSNPN and CDR2 is SVGIG (reference sequence). The length of the CDR3 is 12 residues. The CDR3 is CAWTQGGYEQYF. The CDR3 coding sequence is TGTGCCTGGACCCAGGGCGGCTACGAGCAGTACTTC.

This clone was recorded only once. CDR3 DNA: TGTGCCAGCAGCTTATCAGGGCCTACCTACGAGCAGTACTTC. Its protein product is CASSLSGPTYEQYF. This chain links TRBV7-9 with TRBJ2-7; TRBD1 is a possible D gene (5 bases). Germline lookup yields CDR1 SEHNR and CDR2 FQNEAQ (reference sequence). Trimming removed 2 bases at V and 2 bases at J, with 10 bases between. This CDR3 is 14 amino acids long.

CDR3 protein: CSGCEGPDTQYF. DNA of the CDR3: TGCAGCGGGTGTGAGGGTCCAGATACGCAGTATTTT. The V call is TRBV29-1, the J call TRBJ2-3; tentatively, D is TRBD2 (5 bases). V gave up 7 bases and J gave up 4 bases, with 12 bases separating them. This CDR3 spans 12 amino acids. CDR1 and CDR2 (germline): SQVTM, ANQGSEA.

The chain has TRBV9 and TRBJ1-2, with TRBD1 matching 7 bases. V lost 0 bases and J lost 5; bases outside the gene matches: 13. CDR1 is SGDLS, CDR2 YYNGEE, per germline. The CDR3 extends over 17 amino acids. The CDR3 loop is CASSVAQGTEFFYGYTF. In DNA form, the CDR3 reads TGTGCCAGCAGCGTAGCCCAAGGGACAGAATTTTTTTATGGCTACACCTTC.

This chain joins TRBV15 and TRBJ1-1, with a weak D call TRBD1 (5 bases). Germline CDR1 and CDR2: LNHNV and YYDKDF (reference sequence). The CDR3 is made up of 15 amino acids. V lost 3 bases and J lost 2, with 13 bases in between. The CDR3 nucleotides are TGTGCCACCAGCAGGACAGTACTCTTAAACACTGAAGCTTTCTTT. Protein: CATSRTVLLNTEAFF.

The chain is built from TRBV29-1 and TRBJ2-7; D might be TRBD1 (5 bases). The V end was cut by 4 bases, the J end by 4 bases, with 11 bases between. Germline loops: CDR1 SQVTM, CDR2 ANQGSEA. The CDR3 sequence is 12 residues long. The CDR3 reads CSVVGRVYEQYF. DNA of the CDR3: TGCAGCGTTGTGGGCAGGGTATACGAGCAGTACTTC.